Following are 5 T cell receptor beta chains from one sample sequenced in a study of blood T cells in healthy people across ages. Together with a sample-barcoded 5' primer, a J-beta primer mix was included in a second PCR lasting about 7 to 12 cycles. TCRdb re-derived calls from the 5' RACE reads in MiXCR, one entry per CDR3 protein. The sample has 1.8 million or so distinct CDR3 sequences; about 39% are singletons. The sequencing input was blood. The receptors derive from a human donor in good health.

With respect to this clonotype: A junction boundary mismatches the germline segment, possibly from a read error. The CDR3 loop is CSGEIQHYGYTF. For the CDR3, the DNA is TGCAGCGGTGAAATACAGCACTATGGCTACACCTTC. The chain carries TRBV29-1 and TRBJ1-2; D gene unclear. Germline V gene lookup returns CDR1 SQVTM and CDR2 ANQGSEA. This CDR3 is 12 amino acids long.

The V and J genes are TRBV6-5 and TRBJ2-7; D gene ambiguous. V lost 0 bases, J lost 0 bases, and 9 bases lay in between. Germline CDR1 is MNHEY and CDR2 is SVGAGI. This CDR3 spans 15 amino acids. CDR3 bases: TGTGCCAGCAGTTACTCGGGCTTCTCCTCCTACGAGCAGTACTTC. It yields the protein CASSYSGFSSYEQYF.

This clonotype was observed a single time. This sequence may be a read error, since a much larger clone differs from it by one base. The CDR3 bases are TGCAGCGTTGCGGACGGAAGAACTCAAGGGACCCAGTACTTC. It specifies CSVADGRTQGTQYF. The chain joins TRBV29-1 to TRBJ2-5; D ambiguous. Germline loops: CDR1 SQVTM, CDR2 ANQGSEA. The CDR3 is 14 amino acids.

This clonotype occurred a few times. For the CDR3, the DNA is TGTGCCAGCAGCTCTCCGGGACGCTACGGCTACACCTTC. Protein product: CASSSPGRYGYTF. This sequence joins TRBV27 and TRBJ1-2; TRBD1 is a possible D gene (5 bases). CDR3 length: 13 residues. The ends were cut back, 6 bases at V and 8 bases at J, with 16 bases in the middle. Germline V gives CDR1 MNHEY, CDR2 SMNVEV (reference sequence).

The chain couples TRBV12-3 or TRBV12-4 to TRBJ1-2; a possible D gene is TRBD1 (6 bases). Deletions cut 4 bases from V and 12 bases from J, with 24 bases between. The CDR3 totals 15 residues. The CDR3 region has the DNA TGTGCCAGCAGTTACGGGGCCATAGGGTTTGGGGGCCACACCTTC. Protein: CASSYGAIGFGGHTF.